These 3 T cell receptor beta chains share one sample of origin, sequenced in a study of identical twins' blood T cells. MiXCR, applied by TCRdb to the 5' RACE reads, yields one record per CDR3 protein. Counted here are hundreds of thousands of distinct CDR3 sequences, roughly 28% occurring once; the ten biggest clones make up 5.5% to 7%. Sequencing was carried out using PBMCs. Receptors originate from a woman between 18 and 49 years old in good health.

On this clonotype itself: This could be a read error, since a much larger clone is one nucleotide away. The chain couples TRBV6-2 or TRBV6-3 to TRBJ2-2; tentatively, D is TRBD2 (6 bases). Germline V gives CDR1 MNHEY, CDR2 SVGEGT. The CDR3 is 13 residues long. This chain's CDR3 is CDSTNGGTGELFF. In nucleotides, the CDR3 is TGTGACAGCACCAACGGGGGCACCGGGGAGCTGTTTTTT.

This clonotype occurred a few times. The genes are TRBV7-9 and TRBJ2-3, with 7 bases identical to TRBD2. Germline CDR1 SEHNR, CDR2 FQNEAQ (reference sequence). CDR3 length equals 14 residues. The junction had 6 bases not matched to a gene; V was cut back by 7 bases and J by 2 bases. The CDR3 nucleotides are TGTGCCAGCAAGCGTAGCGGGTACACAGATACGCAGTATTTT. It codes for CASKRSGYTDTQYF.

The J gene is TRBJ1-1, the V gene TRBV27; maybe TRBD1 (5 bases). In germline, CDR1 is MNHEY, CDR2 SMNVEV (reference sequence). Trimming took off 2 bases at V and 0 bases at J, with 10 bases between the two ends. The CDR3 is made up of 15 amino acids. CDR3 bases: TGTGCCAGCAGTTTAAGCGAGGGGATGAACACTGAAGCTTTCTTT. It yields the protein CASSLSEGMNTEAFF.